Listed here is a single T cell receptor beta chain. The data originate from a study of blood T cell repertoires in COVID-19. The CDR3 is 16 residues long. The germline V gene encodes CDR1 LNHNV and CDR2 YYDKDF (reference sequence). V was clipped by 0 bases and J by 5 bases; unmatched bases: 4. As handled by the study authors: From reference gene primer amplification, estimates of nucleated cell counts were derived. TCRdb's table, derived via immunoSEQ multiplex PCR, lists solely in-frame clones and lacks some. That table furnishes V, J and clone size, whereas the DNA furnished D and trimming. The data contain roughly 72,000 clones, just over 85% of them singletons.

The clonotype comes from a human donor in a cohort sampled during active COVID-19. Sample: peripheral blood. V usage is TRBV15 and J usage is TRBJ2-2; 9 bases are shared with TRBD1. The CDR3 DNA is TGTGCCACCAGCAGAGATCAAGGACAGGGGACCGGGGAGCTGTTTTTT. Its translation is CATSRDQGQGTGELFF.